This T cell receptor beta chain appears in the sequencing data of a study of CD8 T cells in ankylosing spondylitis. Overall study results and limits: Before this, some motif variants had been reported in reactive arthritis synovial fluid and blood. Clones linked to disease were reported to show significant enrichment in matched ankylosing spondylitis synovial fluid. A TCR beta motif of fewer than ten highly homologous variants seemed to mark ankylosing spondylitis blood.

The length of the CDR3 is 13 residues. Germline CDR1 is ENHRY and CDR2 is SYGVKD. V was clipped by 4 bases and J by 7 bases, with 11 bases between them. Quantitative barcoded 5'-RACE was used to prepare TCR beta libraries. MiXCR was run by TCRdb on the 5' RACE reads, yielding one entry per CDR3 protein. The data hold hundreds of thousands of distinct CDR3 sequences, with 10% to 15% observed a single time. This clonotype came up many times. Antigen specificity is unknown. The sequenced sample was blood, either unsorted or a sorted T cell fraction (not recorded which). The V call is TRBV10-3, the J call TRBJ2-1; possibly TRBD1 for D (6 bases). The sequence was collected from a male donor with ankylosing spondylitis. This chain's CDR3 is CAISVGTKNEQFF. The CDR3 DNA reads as TGTGCCATCAGTGTAGGGACAAAGAATGAGCAGTTCTTC.